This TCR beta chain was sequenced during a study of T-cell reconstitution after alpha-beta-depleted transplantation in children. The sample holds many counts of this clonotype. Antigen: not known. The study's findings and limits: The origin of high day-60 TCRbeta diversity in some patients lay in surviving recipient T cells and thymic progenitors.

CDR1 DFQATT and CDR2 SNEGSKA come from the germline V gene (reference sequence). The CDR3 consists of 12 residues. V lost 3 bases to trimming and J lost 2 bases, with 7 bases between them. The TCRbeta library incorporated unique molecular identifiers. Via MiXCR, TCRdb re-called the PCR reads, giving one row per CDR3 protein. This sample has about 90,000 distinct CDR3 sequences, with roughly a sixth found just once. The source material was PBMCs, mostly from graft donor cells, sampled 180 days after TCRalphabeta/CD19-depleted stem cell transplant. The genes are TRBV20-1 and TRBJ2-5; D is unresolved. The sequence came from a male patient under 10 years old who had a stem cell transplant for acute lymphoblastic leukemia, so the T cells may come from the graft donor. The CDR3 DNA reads TGCAGTGCTAGTCCCCAGCAAGAGACCCAGTACTTC. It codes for CSASPQQETQYF.